A single sample gave rise to the 22 T cell receptor beta chains below, sequenced in a study of beta chain features in type 1 diabetes. Study conclusions and caveats: People with Type 1 diabetes carried modestly yet significantly shorter TCRB CDR3s in all four CD4+ subsets.

These receptors lack a known antigen. The whole isolated RNA underwent reverse transcription, so sequencing captured expressed TCRB transcripts. Produced via immunoSEQ multiplex PCR; TCRdb's table is partial and in-frame only. Of hundreds of thousands of clones in the sample, more than 13% were seen once. The sequencing input was naive CD4+ T cells from blood. Source of these receptors: a man in his late teens or twenties with type 1 diabetes.

This clone was seen more than once but under ten times. This chain connects TRBV23-1 to TRBJ1-2; 10 bases align to TRBD1. TRBV23-1 is an ORF; its function is uncertain. V shed 0 bases, J shed 4 bases, and the junction held 2 bases outside the gene matches. This CDR3 is built from 15 residues. The CDR3 region has the DNA TGCGCCAGCAGTCAATCTGGACAGGGGGGCTATGGCTACACCTTC. It specifies CASSQSGQGGYGYTF.

The V call is TRBV30, the J call TRBJ1-4, with TRBD1 matching 7 bases. The CDR3 is 15 amino acids. The trim removed 0 bases at V and 8 bases at J, leaving 9 bases unmatched. Per the germline V gene, CDR1 is GTSNPN and CDR2 is SVGIG (reference sequence). Here the CDR3 DNA reads TGTGCCTGGAGTGTTAGACAGGGTGTAGGGGAAAAACTGTTTTTT. Translating it yields CAWSVRQGVGEKLFF. Full variable domain (outside the CDR3, taken from reference TRBV30 and TRBJ1-4): SQTIHQWPATLVQPVGSPLSLECTVEGTSNPNLYWYRQAAGRGLQLLFYSVGIGQISSEVPQNLSASRPQDRQFILSSKKLLLSDSGFYLCAWSVRQGVGEKLFFGSGTQLSVL.

The chain joins TRBV30 to TRBJ1-1; D not resolved. Trimming cost V 4 bases and J 0 bases, with 12 bases left between them. The CDR3 contains 14 residues. The germline V gene encodes CDR1 GTSNPN and CDR2 SVGIG (reference sequence). CDR3 region: CAWTPGTLNTEAFF. The CDR3 DNA reads as TGTGCCTGGACCCCCGGTACGTTGAACACTGAAGCTTTCTTT.

The chain combines TRBV12-5 with TRBJ1-1; the D gene is possibly TRBD1 (6 bases). Trimming pared 2 bases from V and 5 bases from J, leaving 9 bases between. The CDR3 consists of 13 residues. Germline V gives CDR1 LGHNT, CDR2 FRNRAP. The CDR3 loop is CASGLRQGTEAFF. DNA of the CDR3: TGTGCTAGTGGTTTGAGGCAGGGGACTGAAGCTTTCTTT.

The rearrangement links TRBV30 to TRBJ2-4, with D perhaps matching TRBD1 (5 bases). V gave up 4 bases and J gave up 2 bases, with 9 bases separating them. The CDR3 totals 13 residues. Germline V gene data show CDR1 as GTSNPN and CDR2 as SVGIG (reference sequence). The CDR3 DNA reads as TGTGCCTGGAACCCAGGGACCAAAAACATTCAGTACTTC. The encoded protein is CAWNPGTKNIQYF.

The chain joins TRBV4-3 to TRBJ1-1; D is possibly TRBD1 (5 bases). Trimming cost V 4 bases and J 3 bases, with 18 bases left between them. The CDR3 extends over 16 amino acids. Germline V CDR1 and CDR2: LGHNA, YSLEER. CDR3 in amino acids: CASSPAVGQGDTEAFF. CDR3 DNA: TGCGCCAGCAGCCCCGCGGTAGGTCAAGGGGACACTGAAGCTTTCTTT.

The chain links TRBV9 to TRBJ2-1, with D uncertain. Germline V gene sequence: CDR1 SGDLS, CDR2 YYNGEE. The V and J ends lost 4 bases and 1 base respectively, with 15 bases between them. The CDR3 sequence is 16 residues long. Written as DNA, the CDR3 is TGTGCCAGCAGCCCCTACAACATACTATCCTACAATGAGCAGTTCTTC. This sequence encodes CASSPYNILSYNEQFF.

This clone was recorded a few times. This sequence joins TRBV2 and TRBJ2-7; 7 nucleotides line up with TRBD2. Losses at the gene ends were 0 bases for V and 6 bases for J; bases not matched to a gene: 8. Germline CDR1 reads SNHLY; CDR2 reads FYNNEI. The CDR3 spans 15 residues. CDR3 nucleotides: TGTGCCAGCAGTGAAGCGGGAGGGCCTTTGGGCGAGCAGTACTTC. Translation gives CASSEAGGPLGEQYF.

The table lists this clone with a few counts. The chain joins TRBV30 to TRBJ2-7; unclear D gene. Germline assignment: CDR1 GTSNPN and CDR2 SVGIG (reference sequence). The CDR3 runs 12 residues. With 2 bases removed from V and 4 bases from J, the gap between germline ends came to 9 bases. CDR3 in DNA: TGTGCCTGGAGTCCTGGACGGTACGAGCAGTACTTC. This encodes CAWSPGRYEQYF.

The chain is built from TRBV4-1 and TRBJ1-1; 7 positions match TRBD1. From germline, CDR1 is MGHRA and CDR2 YSYEKL. Unmatched junction bases numbered 11, after V lost 2 bases and J lost 11 bases. The length of the CDR3 is 14 residues. This CDR3 is CASSQPGDSFSAFF. The CDR3 nucleotides read TGCGCCAGCAGCCAACCAGGGGACAGCTTTTCCGCTTTCTTT.

This chain joins TRBV29-1 and TRBJ1-3; a weak D match, TRBD1 (6 bases). Germline CDR1 and CDR2: SQVTM and ANQGSEA. CDR3 length: 14 amino acids. Trimming took off 6 bases at V and 0 bases at J, with 12 bases between the two ends. For the CDR3, the DNA is TGCAGCGTCAGAGGGACAAACTCTGGAAACACCATATATTTT. Encoded protein: CSVRGTNSGNTIYF.

This clone was seen only a few times. The rearrangement uses TRBV11-1 and TRBJ2-7; D remains ambiguous. The CDR3 has 16 residues. V dropped 5 bases and J dropped 0 bases, with 17 bases sitting between them. CDR1 and CDR2 from the germline V gene are SGHAT and FQDESV (reference sequence). This CDR3 reads CASSLALGRASYEQYF. The CDR3 bases are TGTGCCAGCAGCCTGGCTCTGGGCCGAGCCTCCTACGAGCAGTACTTC.

The V call is TRBV2, the J call TRBJ1-2; weak D call: TRBD1 (6 bases). Trimming took off 7 bases at V and 3 bases at J, with 15 bases between the two ends. CDR3 length equals 14 residues. CDR1 is SNHLY and CDR2 is FYNNEI in the germline V gene. CDR3 region: CASIPDSLYYGYTF. DNA of the CDR3: TGTGCCAGCATTCCGGACAGTCTATACTATGGCTACACCTTC.

Comments on this clone: This CDR3 is also generated by other DNA sequences in the sample. The V gene is TRBV30, the J gene TRBJ1-5; D is unresolved. The CDR3 runs to 14 residues. Germline assignment: CDR1 GTSNPN and CDR2 SVGIG (reference sequence). V lost 0 bases and J 2 bases, leaving 8 bases between the germline ends. The CDR3 sequence is CAWSVSGGNQPQHF. CDR3 nucleotides: TGTGCCTGGAGTGTGAGCGGGGGCAATCAGCCCCAGCATTTT. Supplemented by reference TRBV30 and TRBJ1-5, the full variable domain reads SQTIHQWPATLVQPVGSPLSLECTVEGTSNPNLYWYRQAAGRGLQLLFYSVGIGQISSEVPQNLSASRPQDRQFILSSKKLLLSDSGFYLCAWSVSGGNQPQHFGDGTRLSIL.

The V call is TRBV10-3, the J call TRBJ2-3; tentative D call: TRBD1 (6 bases). V dropped 0 bases and J dropped 0 bases, with 16 bases sitting between them. This CDR3 spans 18 amino acids. Germline V gene sequence: CDR1 ENHRY, CDR2 SYGVKD. The DNA of the CDR3 is TGTGCCATCAGTGAGTCGAGAGTAAACAGGGCCAGCACAGATACGCAGTATTTT. It translates to CAISESRVNRASTDTQYF.

This clone has just a few counts. J is TRBJ2-1 and V is TRBV10-3, with 8 bases aligning to TRBD1. CDR3 length equals 17 residues. Germline V CDR1 and CDR2: ENHRY, SYGVKD. Unmatched junction bases numbered 13, after V lost 6 bases and J lost 3 bases. CDR3 DNA: TGTGCCATCAGGCCCTCAACAGGGGGAAGTGGCTACAATGAGCAGTTCTTC. Translating it yields CAIRPSTGGSGYNEQFF.

This chain uses TRBV7-9 with TRBJ1-2, with TRBD1 identical over 7 bases. Trimming cost V 5 bases and J 4 bases; bases outside gene matches: 7. This CDR3 comprises 14 residues. The germline V gene encodes CDR1 SEHNR and CDR2 FQNEAQ (reference sequence). The CDR3 coding sequence is TGTGCCAGCAGCCCCGGGACAGCCACCTATGGCTACACCTTC. It specifies CASSPGTATYGYTF.

Only a few counts were recorded for this clone. The rearrangement links TRBV2 to TRBJ1-6, with a possible D match to TRBD1 (5 bases). V dropped 7 bases and J dropped 10 bases, with 20 bases sitting between them. Per germline, CDR1 SNHLY and CDR2 FYNNEI. The CDR3 runs to 15 residues. The CDR3 DNA sequence: TGTGCCAGCAAGAGCGGGGCGCGGGGGGTATCACCCCTCCACTTT. It translates to CASKSGARGVSPLHF.

Of note for this clone: Other DNA sequences in this sample translate to the same CDR3. The J gene is TRBJ1-1, the V gene TRBV30; unclear D gene. Germline V gives CDR1 GTSNPN, CDR2 SVGIG (reference sequence). V shed 0 bases and J shed 0 bases, with 5 bases lying between them. The CDR3 is 13 amino acids. CDR3 DNA sequence: TGTGCCTGGAGTGTAGGGATGAACACTGAAGCTTTCTTT. Its protein product is CAWSVGMNTEAFF.

This clone came up a few times. The rearrangement joins TRBV7-2 to TRBJ1-2; D is uncertain. The CDR3 is made up of 11 amino acids. Germline CDR1 SGHTA, CDR2 FQGNSA. V lost 6 bases and J 4 bases, leaving 6 bases between the germline ends. This CDR3 reads CASRSTYGYTF. In DNA, the CDR3 is TGTGCCAGCAGATCAACCTATGGCTACACCTTC.

This chain uses TRBV7-2 with TRBJ2-5; D not certain. The CDR3 runs 15 residues. The germline CDR1 and CDR2 sequences are SGHTA and FQGNSA. Trimming left V 3 bases short and J 2 bases short, with 13 bases between. CDR3 region: CASSFGRSPQETQYF. The CDR3 DNA is TGTGCCAGCAGCTTTGGCAGGTCCCCTCAAGAGACCCAGTACTTC. The whole variable domain, filled in from reference TRBV7-2 and TRBJ2-5, reads GAGVSQSPSNKVTEKGKDVELRCDPISGHTALYWYRQSLGQGLEFLIYFQGNSAPDKSGLPSDRFSAERTGGSVSTLTIQRTQQEDSAVYLCASSFGRSPQETQYFGPGTRLLVL.

This clone came up a few times. The chain uses TRBV5-1 and TRBJ2-1; D not resolved. Germline V gene sequence: CDR1 SGHRS, CDR2 YFSETQ. The V gene lost 1 base and the J gene lost 5 bases, with 16 bases spanning the gap. CDR3 length equals 16 residues. The chain's CDR3 is CASSLFQATTHNEQFF. CDR3 nucleotides: TGCGCCAGCAGCTTGTTTCAGGCGACAACACACAATGAGCAGTTCTTC.